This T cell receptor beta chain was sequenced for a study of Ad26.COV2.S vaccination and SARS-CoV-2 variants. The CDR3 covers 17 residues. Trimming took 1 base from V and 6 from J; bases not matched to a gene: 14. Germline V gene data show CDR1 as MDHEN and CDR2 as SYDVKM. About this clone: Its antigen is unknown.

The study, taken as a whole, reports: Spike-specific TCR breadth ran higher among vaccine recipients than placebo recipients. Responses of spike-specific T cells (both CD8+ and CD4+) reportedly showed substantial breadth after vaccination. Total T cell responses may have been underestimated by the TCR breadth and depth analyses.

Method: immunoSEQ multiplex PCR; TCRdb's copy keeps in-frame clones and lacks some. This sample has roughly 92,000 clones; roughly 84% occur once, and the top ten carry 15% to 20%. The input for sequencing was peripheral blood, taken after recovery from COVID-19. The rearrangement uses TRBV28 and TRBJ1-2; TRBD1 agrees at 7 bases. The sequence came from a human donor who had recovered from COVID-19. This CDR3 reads CASSLYPDQTGYHGYTF. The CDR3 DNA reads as TGTGCCAGCAGTTTATATCCCGATCAGACAGGGTACCATGGCTACACCTTC.